This TCR beta chain derives from a study of shared clonotypes between healthy human individuals (dated by TCRdb to about 2020). Background on the whole study: A few men and a couple of women, aged 18 to 49 years, made up the cohort. To increase sequencing depth and limit assay-specific biases, different laboratories used diverse techniques to prepare libraries and sequence TCR repertoires. Blood TCR repertoires of roughly five healthy adults were deeply sequenced to estimate repertoire size and the extent of clonotype sharing between individuals. For each donor, CD4 naive and CD4 memory were each given three plates, CD8 naive was given two plates, and CD8 memory was given one plate. Each donor's leukapheresis produced roughly between roughly 0.94 and 9.5 billion PBMCs.

V and J are trimmed by 0 bases and 2 bases, and the gene matches miss 5 bases of the junction. Based on the germline V gene (reference sequence), the CDR1 and CDR2 sequences are SGHKS and YYEKEE. The CDR3, cysteine through phenylalanine, is 16 amino acids long. Just CDR3 DNA is preserved here, 48 bases in frame from base 1. Using the deep immunoSEQ assay, TCR CDR3 regions were amplified from genomic DNA by multiplex PCR. For each cell subset, the extracted genomic DNA was distributed evenly across all wells of several immunoSEQ 96-well plates, and each plate served as one replicate. For sorted subsets, approximately 190 ng of genomic DNA, equivalent to 30,000 or so T cell genomes, went into each replicate PCR. Purified libraries were quantified with a Qubit 3.0 fluorometer, sized on a Bioanalyzer 2100, and re-quantified with the KAPA Library Quantification kit. Every immunoSEQ 96-well plate was sequenced on a separate single-read 150-cycle Illumina NextSeq 550 flow cell. In the paper's pipeline: Because the immunoSEQ output included only junctional sequences and no quality scores, the filtering could not be the same as the filtering used for full-length reads. To assign V/J genes and CDR3, sequences were annotated using PyIR, a Python wrapper for IgBLAST v1.9, with IMGT germline references. Reads were removed for weak V/J assignments (E-value above 1e-6), missing CDR3, stop codons, out-of-frame junctions, or ambiguous translated residues. A V3J clonotype was defined by an identical inferred V gene, J gene, and CDR3 amino acid sequence. To compute the percentage overlap between repertoires, the number of shared unique clonotypes was divided by the size of the smaller repertoire. RTK rarefaction, the Chao1 estimator, and Recon v2.1 estimates of unobserved clonotypes were used to assess repertoire richness. Generation probabilities for all TCRbeta clonotypes obtained by the gDNA method from a few donors were computed using OLGA. TCRdb provides this immuneACCESS table in a form limited to in-frame rearrangements. Some clones are lacking; in checked studies, under half of them reflect an unresolved V gene, and why the rest are absent is not known. For V, J and clone size, that table is used; D and trimming come from the DNA. In this sample the table shows around 1 million clones, less than 85% of which occur a single time. Approximately 1.5% of the sample rests with the top ten.

Donors were healthy HIV-negative adults with no recently reported acute infections or vaccinations. Every donor was a Caucasian adult living in Nashville, Tennessee, USA. CD4+ T cells were enriched by magnetic negative selection; naive cells were then positively selected on CD45RA, and the negative fraction formed the memory subset. After blood collection by leukapheresis, PBMCs were isolated using Ficoll-Histopaque density gradient centrifugation and then cryopreserved in the vapor phase of liquid nitrogen. Purity and quantity of every magnetically sorted T cell population were checked by analytical flow cytometry. From each sorted fraction, genomic DNA was isolated and quantified by UV absorbance on a Nanodrop 2000c. Study-wide findings and limitations: The genetic and exposure-history diversity represented was limited by the small number of donors. About 5% of naive CD4, more than 3% of naive CD8, about 2.4% of memory CD4, and about 0.4% of memory CD8 clonotypes were shared across a handful of donors. Only blood was sampled, and tissue TCR repertoires likely differ from those in blood. Clonotypes shared by all four sorted-subset donors showed higher generation probabilities than non-shared clonotypes. Even with the large sequencing depth, rarefaction of the sorted-subset datasets indicated that sequencing was incomplete. Larger estimated clonotype richness was generally found for naive subsets than for memory subsets. Based on pairwise subsampling, the degree of clonotype sharing among donors was expected to be affected by sequencing depth.

In the case of this clone: It has no known antigen specificity. No base quality information exists; no much larger clone differs at one position.

The chain links TRBV5-5 with TRBJ2-3, with 8 bases matching TRBD1. The sequence derives from a man aged 18-30 years in good health. Material: memory CD4+ T cells sorted from blood. Taken with the paper, the label for cell subset or site translates to: CD45RA-negative fraction. The encoded CDR3 is CASSLGTGLNTDTQYF. The bases read TGTGCCAGCAGCTTGGGGACAGGGCTGAACACAGATACGCAGTATTTT. Outside the CDR3, residues come from the reference TRBV5-5 and TRBJ2-3 proteins, so the full variable domain is: DAGVTQSPTHLIKTRGQQVTLRCSPISGHKSVSWYQQVLGQGPQFIFQYYEKEERGRGNFPDRFSARQFPNYSSELNVNALLLGDSALYLCASSLGTGLNTDTQYFGPGTRLTVL.